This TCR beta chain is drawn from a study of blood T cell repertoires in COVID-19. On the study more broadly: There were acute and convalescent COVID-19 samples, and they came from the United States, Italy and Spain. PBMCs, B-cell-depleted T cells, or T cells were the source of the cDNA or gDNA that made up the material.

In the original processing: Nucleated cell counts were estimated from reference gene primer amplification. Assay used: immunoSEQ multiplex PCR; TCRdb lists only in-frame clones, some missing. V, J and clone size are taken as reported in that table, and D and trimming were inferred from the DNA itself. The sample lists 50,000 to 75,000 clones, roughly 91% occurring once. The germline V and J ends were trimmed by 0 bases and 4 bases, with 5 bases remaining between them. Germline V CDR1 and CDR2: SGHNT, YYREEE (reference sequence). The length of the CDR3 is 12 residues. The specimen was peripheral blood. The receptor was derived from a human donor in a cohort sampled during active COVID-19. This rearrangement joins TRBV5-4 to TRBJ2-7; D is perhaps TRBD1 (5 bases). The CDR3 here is CASSLGQYEQYF. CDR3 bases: TGTGCCAGCAGCTTGGGACAGTACGAGCAGTACTTC.